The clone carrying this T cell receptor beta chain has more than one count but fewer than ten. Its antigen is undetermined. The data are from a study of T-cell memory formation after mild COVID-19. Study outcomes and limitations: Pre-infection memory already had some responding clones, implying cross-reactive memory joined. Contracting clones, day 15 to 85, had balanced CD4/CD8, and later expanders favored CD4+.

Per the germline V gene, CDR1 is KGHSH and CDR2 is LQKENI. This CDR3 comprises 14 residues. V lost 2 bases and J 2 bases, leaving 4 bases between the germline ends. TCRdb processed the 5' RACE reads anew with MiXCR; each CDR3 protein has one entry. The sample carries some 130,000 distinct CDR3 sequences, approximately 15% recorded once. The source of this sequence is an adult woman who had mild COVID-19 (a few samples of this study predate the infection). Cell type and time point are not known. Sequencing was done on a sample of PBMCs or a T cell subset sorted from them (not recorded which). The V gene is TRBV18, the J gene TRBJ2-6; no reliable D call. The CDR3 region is CASSPETGANVLTF. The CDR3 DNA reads TGTGCCAGCTCACCAGAAACTGGGGCCAACGTCCTGACTTTC.